The 5 T cell receptor beta chains below come from one sample, sequenced in a study of regulatory T cells in long-lasting Graves disease (dated by TCRdb to the early 2020s). The sample's time point label, decoded: newly diagnosed GD, antithyroid drugs for less than 3 months. For both TCR sequencing and RNA sequencing, RNA was extracted from PBMCs using TRIzol. Libraries were prepared through multiplex PCR. Sequencing instrument: Illumina HiSeq 4000. TCR beta libraries were built with iRepertoire HTBI primers and Arm-PCR amplification of CDR3 regions. TCRdb redid the processing of the public reads, applying fastp at Q25 and MiXCR, and retained in-frame beta chains. Entries that share a CDR3 protein sequence are merged under the most common genes and DNA. Recorded for this sample are almost 450,000 distinct CDR3 sequences; 16% of them occurred a single time. The top ten clonotypes cover around 10% of the sample.

The same data also went into a second study, on T cells in Graves' hyperthyroidism and ophthalmopathy.

The input for sequencing was peripheral blood mononuclear cells (PBMCs), taken at new diagnosis, from a patient treated with antithyroid drugs. The source is a woman between 25 and 40 years old with Graves disease. Donor details come from another sample of the same person, matched by shared clones.

The sample holds many counts of this clonotype. The chain combines TRBV12-3 or TRBV12-4 with TRBJ2-1, with 14 nucleotides matching TRBD2. The V and J ends lost 6 bases and 8 bases, in that order; junction bases with no gene match: 6. CDR3 length: 15 residues. Here the CDR3 DNA reads TGTGCCAGCAGAAGACTAGCGGGAGGGGTCTATGAGCAGTTCTTC. Translated, it gives CASRRLAGGVYEQFF.

In this sample, this clonotype turned up a few times. This chain links TRBV10-1 with TRBJ2-1; 7 nucleotides align to TRBD2. After removal of 3 bases from V and 2 bases from J, the junction contained 7 bases not matched to a gene. The CDR3 is 16 residues long. Germline V gene sequence: CDR1 WNHNN, CDR2 SYGVQD (reference sequence). The CDR3 DNA reads as TGCGCCAGCAGTGACCAGCGGGGCACGGCCTACAATGAGCAGTTCTTC. It yields the protein CASSDQRGTAYNEQFF.

This clonotype was picked up many times. The chain joins TRBV4-1 to TRBJ1-4; no definite D call. CDR1 and CDR2 (germline): MGHRA, YSYEKL. The CDR3 contains 15 residues. Trimming pared 1 base from V and 2 bases from J, leaving 8 bases between. CDR3 residues: CASSQVFRTNEKLFF. The CDR3 DNA reads as TGCGCCAGCAGCCAAGTTTTTCGGACTAATGAAAAACTGTTTTTT.

V is TRBV11-3 and J is TRBJ1-4; TRBD1 is a possible D gene (6 bases). Germline CDR1 reads SGHNT; CDR2 reads YENEEA. Trimming removed 9 bases at V and 8 bases at J, with 19 bases between. This CDR3 is built from 14 residues. The CDR3 sequence is CARTRGHFGEKLFF. CDR3 DNA sequence: TGTGCCAGAACCCGGGGACACTTCGGAGAAAAACTGTTTTTT.

In its sample, this clonotype was seen many times. The chain uses TRBV12-3 or TRBV12-4 and TRBJ2-3; 7 nucleotides line up with TRBD2. This CDR3 is built from 12 residues. The J segment lost 8 bases and the V segment lost 6 bases, leaving 5 bases of the junction unmatched. This chain's CDR3 is CASSGGRATQYF. CDR3 in DNA: TGTGCCAGCAGCGGAGGGAGGGCTACGCAGTATTTT.